This TCR beta chain originates from a study of blood T cell repertoires in COVID-19. Study as a whole: Samples came from the United States, Italy and Spain, spanning acute and convalescent COVID-19.

CDR3 size: 13 residues. Trimming took off 6 bases at V and 4 bases at J, with 12 bases between the two ends. Enrolled during active infection, Seattle patients were then followed longitudinally. As handled by the study authors: Cell counts per sample came from amplifying reference gene primers. TCRdb keeps only in-frame clones here, not all; method: immunoSEQ multiplex PCR. V, J and clone size derive from that table, while D and trimming were established from the DNA sequence. The sample includes about 310,000 clones, roughly nine tenths of them seen just once. The receptor was isolated from a woman in her twenties or thirties with COVID-19, enrolled during active disease. This chain connects TRBV12-3 or TRBV12-4 to TRBJ1-1; TRBD1 is a possible D gene (6 bases). Specimen: peripheral blood. DNA for the CDR3: TGTGCCAGCAGGATAACAGGGCCCACTGAAGCTTTCTTT. Its protein product is CASRITGPTEAFF.